These T cell receptor beta chains were read from a single sample in a study of T cell responses to AZD1222 COVID-19 vaccine. Using immunoSEQ multiplex PCR, the repertoire was profiled, and TCRdb retains in-frame clones only, with some absent. Of around 120,000 clones listed, under 90% are singletons. The material was peripheral blood, obtained on day 0 of AZD1222 vaccination. All receptors come from an adult in good health. The CDR3 runs from the conserved cysteine through the conserved F or W. The D gene is left open where the match is weak. The size field is filled for only some rows; it gives once, few, many or a size class.

TRBV11-2	TRBD2	once	TRBJ2-5	CASGRTSGRETQYF	TGTGCCAGCGGACGGACTAGCGGGAGAGAGACCCAGTACTTC
TRBV7-8	-	-	TRBJ1-2	CASSLFQGPSYGYTF	TGTGCCAGCAGCTTATTCCAGGGGCCCTCCTATGGCTACACCTTC
TRBV7-2	-	-	TRBJ2-5	CASSRGWEETQYF	TGTGCCAGCAGTCGTGGATGGGAAGAGACCCAGTACTTC
TRBV19	-	-	TRBJ1-2	CASSTGHSANYGYTF	TGTGCCAGTAGTACGGGACACTCAGCTAACTATGGCTACACCTTC
TRBV7-9	-	-	TRBJ1-2	CASSLETSPYGYTF	TGTGCCAGCAGCTTAGAGACTTCACCCTATGGCTACACCTTC
TRBV30	TRBD1	-	TRBJ1-3	CAWSAGTGFSGNTIYF	TGTGCCTGGAGTGCCGGGACAGGTTTTTCTGGAAACACCATATATTTT
TRBV5-1	TRBD1	-	TRBJ2-7	CASSLGQGVTYEQYF	TGCGCCAGCAGCTTGGGACAGGGGGTGACCTACGAGCAGTACTTC
TRBV6-1	-	-	TRBJ2-7	CASSEALYSSYEQYF	TGTGCCAGCAGTGAAGCGCTGTACAGCTCCTACGAGCAGTACTTC
TRBV9	-	-	TRBJ1-2	CASSVGTQNYGYTF	TGTGCCAGCAGCGTGGGGACGCAAAACTATGGCTACACCTTC
TRBV28	-	-	TRBJ2-7	CASSNPLQGHYEQYF	TGTGCCAGCAGCAATCCACTGCAGGGTCACTACGAGCAGTACTTC
TRBV20-1	-	-	TRBJ1-1	CSLGANTEAFF	TGCAGTTTGGGAGCGAACACTGAAGCTTTCTTT
TRBV4-2	TRBD2	once	TRBJ2-7	CASSQSASGAYEQYF	TGTGCCAGCAGCCAGAGCGCTAGCGGGGCCTACGAGCAGTACTTC
TRBV20-1	-	few	TRBJ1-2	CSAKREGGYTF	TGCAGTGCTAAGAGGGAGGGTGGCTACACCTTC
TRBV18	-	-	TRBJ2-4	CASSPNNIQYF	TGTGCCAGCTCACCAAATAACATTCAGTACTTC
TRBV19	-	-	TRBJ2-2	CASSFNRGGTGELFF	TGTGCCAGTAGTTTCAACAGGGGGGGGACCGGGGAGCTGTTTTTT
TRBV5-5	TRBD1	-	TRBJ2-7	CASSWGQGATEQYF	TGTGCCAGCAGCTGGGGACAGGGGGCGACCGAGCAGTACTTC
TRBV5-1	-	-	TRBJ2-1	CASSWREPQDEQFF	TGCGCCAGCAGCTGGAGGGAGCCCCAAGATGAGCAGTTCTTC
TRBV15	-	once	TRBJ2-7	CATSRDQTSASYEQYF	TGTGCCACCAGCAGAGATCAGACAAGTGCCTCCTACGAGCAGTACTTC
TRBV24-1	-	once	TRBJ2-5	CATSDGSRETQYF	TGTGCCACCAGTGATGGATCCCGGGAGACCCAGTACTTC
TRBV25-1	-	-	TRBJ1-6	CASSEAGNSPLHF	TGTGCCAGCAGTGAGGCAGGGAATTCACCCCTCCACTTT
TRBV18	-	once	TRBJ1-5	CASSHTTGTGQPQHF	TGTGCCAGCTCACATACTACAGGAACGGGTCAGCCCCAGCATTTT
TRBV6-4	-	-	TRBJ2-1	CASSDLYGGNEQFF	TGTGCCAGCAGTGACCTGTATGGGGGCAATGAGCAGTTCTTC
TRBV11-2	-	-	TRBJ2-5	CASSRTQETQYF	TGTGCCAGCAGCCGAACCCAAGAGACCCAGTACTTC
TRBV5-1	-	-	TRBJ2-5	CASSFTRLQETQYF	TGCGCCAGCAGCTTTACGAGACTCCAAGAGACCCAGTACTTC
TRBV28	-	-	TRBJ1-1	CASSLWVNTEAFF	TGTGCCAGCAGTTTATGGGTGAACACTGAAGCTTTCTTT
TRBV19	-	-	TRBJ1-1	CASSTLSGTGTEAFF	TGTGCCAGTAGTACGTTATCCGGGACGGGCACTGAAGCTTTCTTT
TRBV5-1	-	few	TRBJ1-2	CASSPTIQGGGYTF	TGCGCCAGCAGCCCAACCATACAGGGAGGTGGCTACACCTTC
TRBV6-1	-	-	TRBJ1-6	CASSEGTDNSYNSPLHF	TGTGCCAGCAGTGAAGGGACAGATAACTCCTATAATTCACCCCTCCACTTT
TRBV4-2	-	-	TRBJ2-1	CASSQDVRSYNEQFF	TGTGCCAGCAGCCAAGATGTGAGGTCCTACAATGAGCAGTTCTTC
TRBV6-5	TRBD1	medium-sized	TRBJ1-1	CASKEGALGYEAFF	TGTGCCAGCAAAGAGGGGGCGCTAGGGTATGAAGCTTTCTTT
TRBV5-6	TRBD2	-	TRBJ2-2	CASSPPGLGFRSGELFF	TGTGCCAGCAGCCCACCCGGACTAGGATTTCGCTCCGGGGAGCTGTTTTTT
TRBV18	-	-	TRBJ1-1	CASSPGGMNTEAFF	TGTGCCAGCTCACCGGGAGGAATGAACACTGAAGCTTTCTTT
TRBV27	TRBD2	-	TRBJ2-7	CASSFRTSGGHWEQYF	TGTGCCAGCAGTTTCAGGACTAGCGGGGGGCACTGGGAGCAGTACTTC
TRBV28	-	-	TRBJ1-3	CASSFGGLGNTIYF	TGTGCCAGCAGTTTTGGGGGGCTCGGAAACACCATATATTTT
TRBV6-5	TRBD1	-	TRBJ1-6	CASSPGTGDSPLHF	TGTGCCAGCAGCCCCGGGACAGGGGATTCACCCCTCCACTTT
TRBV28	-	few	TRBJ1-2	CASSSITRTASYGGYTF	TGTGCCAGCAGTTCAATAACACGGACAGCTTCCTACGGAGGCTACACCTTC
TRBV27	TRBD2	-	TRBJ2-7	CASSFTSGVRSSYEQYF	TGTGCCAGCAGTTTTACTAGCGGGGTGAGGAGCTCCTACGAGCAGTACTTC
TRBV13	-	medium-sized	TRBJ1-3	CASSLGLIQPGNTIYF	TGTGCCAGCAGCTTAGGCCTAATCCAGCCTGGAAACACCATATATTTT
TRBV28	-	-	TRBJ1-1	CASSPGVVAFF	TGTGCCAGCAGTCCAGGCGTGGTGGCTTTCTTT
TRBV19	-	-	TRBJ2-6	CASSIGAGANVLTF	TGTGCCAGTAGTATTGGGGCCGGGGCCAACGTCCTGACTTTC
TRBV7-8	-	-	TRBJ1-3	CASSFGGSGNTIYF	TGTGCCAGCAGCTTTGGCGGGTCTGGAAACACCATATATTTT
TRBV5-4	-	once	TRBJ1-2	CASSPTEGTYGYTF	TGTGCCAGCAGCCCGACGGAGGGGACCTATGGCTACACCTTC
TRBV7-7	TRBD2	-	TRBJ2-1	CASSPGLADSNEQFF	TGTGCCAGCAGCCCAGGACTAGCGGACTCCAATGAGCAGTTCTTC
TRBV11-1	-	-	TRBJ2-5	CASSLEPLKTQYF	TGTGCCAGCAGCTTAGAGCCCCTGAAGACCCAGTACTTC
TRBV5-5	TRBD1	-	TRBJ1-3	CASSLTGTVEGNTIYF	TGTGCCAGCAGCTTGACCGGGACAGTGGAAGGAAACACCATATATTTT
TRBV30	-	-	TRBJ1-4	CAWSTRGEKLFF	TGTGCCTGGAGTACAAGGGGGGAAAAACTGTTTTTT
TRBV6-5	TRBD1	-	TRBJ2-5	CASSYVPGQGQETQYF	TGTGCCAGCAGTTACGTCCCGGGACAGGGCCAAGAGACTCAGTACTTC
TRBV11-2	TRBD1	-	TRBJ1-1	CASRREGAKYTEAFF	TGTGCCAGCAGGCGGGAGGGGGCGAAATACACTGAAGCTTTCTTT